This T cell receptor beta chain is drawn from a study of cytomegalovirus exposure and HLA in healthy donors. Study results and caveats: Apart from CMV serostatus, no immune exposure information was available. Presence/absence analysis assumed near-uniform sequencing depth across donors.

This CDR3 spans 14 amino acids. The germline CDR1 and CDR2 sequences are SNHLY and FYNNEI. With 4 bases removed from V and 2 bases from J, the gap between germline ends came to 10 bases. The primer mix had 60 Vbeta and 13 Jbeta primers. In the original analysis: In a later analysis, the count reached some 75 million unique TCR beta chains, with about 11 million shared. The assay was immunoSEQ multiplex PCR, and TCRdb's table has in-frame clones only and misses some. That table is the source of V, J and clone size, and D and trimming were worked out from the DNA. The sample shows about 110,000 clones, around four fifths of them seen only once. As concerns this clone: Its antigen is undetermined.

At collection, donors were nominally healthy, but unrecorded immune exposures were probable. This TCR was recovered from a woman aged 60-70 years in good health and CMV-seropositive. The rearrangement uses TRBV2 and TRBJ2-3, with D hard to call. The sample consisted of PBMCs. The CDR3 spells CASSVVKYTDTQYF. The CDR3 coding sequence is TGTGCCAGCAGTGTAGTCAAATACACAGATACGCAGTATTTT. The variable domain in full, with the rest retrieved from reference TRBV2 and TRBJ2-3, is EPEVTQTPSHQVTQMGQEVILRCVPISNHLYFYWYRQILGQKVEFLVSFYNNEISEKSEIFDDQFSVERPDGSNFTLKIRSTKLEDSAMYFCASSVVKYTDTQYFGPGTRLTVL.